This T cell receptor beta chain emerged from a study of breast tumors, draining lymph nodes, adjacent tissues. As to this clonotype: Its antigen remains unidentified.

Breast cancer patients provided tissue from their axillary draining lymph nodes. Study-level results: Most tumor T cells seemingly derive from lymph node, then expand in tumor. That most tumor T cells come from lymph nodes remained unproven. Compared with basal-like, luminal-like tumors shared significantly more repertoire with nontumor tissue. Compared with lymph nodes, tumors were less diverse; compared with nontumor tissue, more.

The length of the CDR3 is 16 residues. Germline V gene lookup returns CDR1 LNHDA and CDR2 SQIVND (reference sequence). V shed 6 bases, J shed 6 bases, and the junction held 11 bases outside the gene matches. In TCRdb, the multiplex PCR reads were re-called with MiXCR into one record per CDR3 protein. This sample has 80,000 to 130,000 distinct CDR3 sequences, with 21% found just once. Sequenced input: axillary lymph node tissue. The chain joins TRBV19 to TRBJ2-1, with 10 nucleotides matching TRBD1. This sequence was found in a female donor with breast cancer. Some clones in this sample may be carry-over from other donors' samples. DNA for the CDR3: TGTGCCAGTAGGGAAACGGGACAGGGGCTGGTCAATGAGCAGTTCTTC. It specifies CASRETGQGLVNEQFF.